What follows is one T cell receptor (beta chain) and its context. CDR3 size: 14 residues. Per germline, CDR1 MNHEY and CDR2 SVGAGI. V lost 5 bases, J lost 4 bases, and 3 bases stayed unmatched. TCRdb keeps only in-frame clones here, not all; method: immunoSEQ multiplex PCR. The data hold fewer than 85,000 clones, with 95% to 97% observed a single time. This record belongs to a study of technical replicates of blood from several donors. The genes are TRBV6-5 and TRBJ2-3; TRBD2 agrees at 10 bases. The sample taken for sequencing was T cells isolated from PBMCs. This TCR was sampled from a human donor in good health. CDR3 nucleotides: TGTGCCAGCAGTCCTAGCGGGAGAGCAGATACGCAGTATTTT. It translates to CASSPSGRADTQYF.